Below are 26 T cell receptor beta chains sequenced from a single sample in a study of cytomegalovirus exposure and HLA in healthy donors (dated by TCRdb to about 2017). The protocol used for the library was the immunoSEQ multiplex PCR assay. The multiplex PCR relied on a mix of 60 forward primers for TCR Vbeta segments and 13 reverse primers for TCR Jbeta segments. Here the immuneACCESS table is served through TCRdb, limited to in-frame sequences with V and J called. Missing clones are a known gap in these copies; in checked studies unresolved V genes cover under half, and the rest lacks a known reason. Present in this sample are 170,000 or so clones, around four fifths of which were seen just once. Approximately 1.5% of the sample lies in the top ten. Sequenced material: PBMCs. The receptors were sampled from a woman aged 30 to 39 in good health and CMV-seropositive.

The chain employs TRBV29-1 and TRBJ1-2; D perhaps matches TRBD1 (6 bases). The CDR3 has 13 residues. Per the germline V gene, CDR1 is SQVTM and CDR2 is ANQGSEA. V was pared by 4 bases and J by 4 bases, with 13 bases between. CDR3 sequence: CSVVRGAGYGYTF. In nucleotides, the CDR3 is TGCAGCGTTGTACGGGGGGCCGGCTATGGCTACACCTTC.

The V gene is TRBV6-4, the J gene TRBJ2-1, with 8 bases lining up with TRBD2. Per the germline V gene, CDR1 is MRHNA and CDR2 is SNTAGT. The CDR3 sequence is 16 residues long. V lost 8 bases and J lost 2; bases outside the gene matches: 11. CDR3 nucleotides: TGTGCCAGCGGGGAGATAGCGGGGTCCGCCTACAATGAGCAGTTCTTC. Its protein is CASGEIAGSAYNEQFF.

The chain joins TRBV5-6 to TRBJ2-5; no clear D gene. The CDR3 contains 15 residues. Germline CDR1 reads SGHDT; CDR2 reads YYEEEE. V was clipped by 4 bases and J by 1 base, with 14 bases between them. The CDR3 DNA is TGTGCCAGCAGCCCGGCGCGCAGGCCCCAAGAGACCCAGTACTTC. Translating gives CASSPARRPQETQYF.

This chain uses TRBV28 with TRBJ2-7; 8 bases are shared with TRBD1. Germline V gene sequence: CDR1 MDHEN, CDR2 SYDVKM. V lost 6 bases and J lost 2; bases outside the gene matches: 9. CDR3 length: 15 residues. CDR3 DNA sequence: TGTGCCAGCAGCAGGGGGCGGACAGGGACCTACGAGCAGTACTTC. Its translation is CASSRGRTGTYEQYF.

This chain links TRBV7-2 with TRBJ1-1; no clear D gene. CDR1 is SGHTA, CDR2 FQGNSA, per germline. This CDR3 region has 14 residues. Trimming cost V 5 bases and J 6 bases, with 16 bases left between them. As DNA, the CDR3 is TGTGCCAGCAGCCAGGCGCGGGGTAGGCCTGAAGCTTTCTTT. Its protein product is CASSQARGRPEAFF.

In this sample, this clone turned up a few times. This rearrangement joins TRBV7-2 to TRBJ2-7, with D possibly matching TRBD2 (7 bases). V lost 7 bases and J lost 9, with 19 bases in between. The CDR3 runs to 13 residues. The germline gives CDR1 SGHTA, CDR2 FQGNSA. Here the CDR3 reads CASTEGRGRTQYF. Written as DNA, the CDR3 is TGTGCCAGCACCGAGGGGCGGGGGCGGACGCAGTACTTC.

V gene TRBV28 combines with J gene TRBJ2-2, with a tentative D call TRBD2 (5 bases). V lost 6 bases, J lost 0 bases, and 23 bases lay in between. The CDR3 has 19 amino acids. CDR1 and CDR2 (germline): MDHEN, SYDVKM. CDR3 amino acids: CASRFRGSGLNANTGELFF. In nucleotides, the CDR3 is TGTGCCAGCAGGTTCCGTGGGAGCGGCCTTAATGCGAACACCGGGGAGCTGTTTTTT.

The V gene is TRBV5-1, the J gene TRBJ1-3; D remains unclear. Looked up from germline, CDR1 is SGHRS and CDR2 is YFSETQ. This CDR3 has 14 amino acids. V lost 5 bases and J 4 bases, leaving 13 bases between the germline ends. The CDR3 spells CASSEALSGNTIYF. CDR3 DNA sequence: TGCGCCAGCAGTGAGGCTCTTTCAGGAAACACCATATATTTT.

The V gene is TRBV30, the J gene TRBJ1-5, with a possible D match to TRBD1 (6 bases). Germline CDR1 reads GTSNPN; CDR2 reads SVGIG (reference sequence). CDR3 size: 12 residues. V lost 5 bases and J lost 5, with 10 bases in between. The CDR3 region has the DNA TGTGCCTGGGGGGGCGTCCATCAGCCCCAGCATTTT. Protein product: CAWGGVHQPQHF.

The J gene is TRBJ2-1, the V gene TRBV11-3; 14 bases align to TRBD2. There are 17 residues in the CDR3. V shed 4 bases and J 7 bases; nucleotides not matched to a gene: 9. Germline CDR1 SGHNT, CDR2 YENEEA. The chain's CDR3 is CASSSGGTSGSGNEQFF. The CDR3 coding sequence is TGTGCCAGCAGCTCTGGGGGGACTAGCGGGAGTGGAAATGAGCAGTTCTTC.

The V gene is TRBV20-1, the J gene TRBJ2-7; no clear D. The CDR3 sequence is 11 residues long. V lost 3 bases to trimming and J lost 4 bases, with 7 bases between them. Germline CDR1 DFQATT, CDR2 SNEGSKA (reference sequence). The DNA for the CDR3 is TGCAGTGCTAGCCTCTTATACGAGCAGTACTTC. The encoded protein is CSASLLYEQYF.

The V gene is TRBV12-5, the J gene TRBJ2-7; possible D gene TRBD1, 5 bases. V was cut by 2 bases and J by 5 bases, with 10 bases left in between. Germline-derived CDR1 and CDR2 are LGHNT and FRNRAP. The CDR3 length is 13 residues. The CDR3 spells CASGLTGGDEQYF. The DNA of the CDR3 is TGTGCTAGTGGTTTGACAGGTGGGGACGAGCAGTACTTC. Drawing the rest from reference TRBV12-5 and TRBJ2-7, the complete variable domain is DARVTQTPRHKVTEMGQEVTMRCQPILGHNTVFWYRQTMMQGLELLAYFRNRAPLDDSGMPKDRFSAEMPDATLATLKIQPSEPRDSAVYFCASGLTGGDEQYFGPGTRLTVT.

The chain uses TRBV10-3 and TRBJ2-1; 9 bases fit TRBD1. J was trimmed by 5 bases and V by 6 bases; bases with no gene match: 5. This CDR3 is built from 14 residues. The germline CDR1 and CDR2 sequences are ENHRY and SYGVKD. The CDR3 spells CAIRWDREDNEQFF. CDR3 nucleotide sequence: TGTGCCATCAGGTGGGACAGGGAAGACAATGAGCAGTTCTTC.

This rearrangement joins TRBV6-5 to TRBJ2-7, with unresolved D. Germline CDR1 reads MNHEY; CDR2 reads SVGAGI. V was shortened by 4 bases and J by 4 bases, with 5 bases between the two germline ends. The CDR3 sequence is 11 residues long. CDR3 protein: CASSFGYEQYF. CDR3 sequence (DNA): TGTGCCAGCAGTTTCGGGTACGAGCAGTACTTC.

This clone was seen only a few times. The chain carries TRBV2 and TRBJ2-7; tentatively, D is TRBD1 (6 bases). Trimming removed 5 bases at V and 7 bases at J, with 12 bases between. This CDR3 region has 12 residues. Germline V lookup: CDR1 SNHLY, CDR2 FYNNEI. CDR3 nucleotides: TGTGCCAGCAGTACAGGGTATCGGGAGCAGTACTTC. It is translated as CASSTGYREQYF. The variable domain in full, completed from reference TRBV2 and TRBJ2-7, reads EPEVTQTPSHQVTQMGQEVILRCVPISNHLYFYWYRQILGQKVEFLVSFYNNEISEKSEIFDDQFSVERPDGSNFTLKIRSTKLEDSAMYFCASSTGYREQYFGPGTRLTVT.

V is TRBV28 and J is TRBJ2-7; 8 nucleotides match TRBD1. Germline CDR1 and CDR2: MDHEN and SYDVKM. V shed 7 bases and J 0 bases; nucleotides not matched to a gene: 17. This CDR3 has 18 amino acids. The CDR3 here is CASTQRGYGQGSSYEQYF. The CDR3 DNA reads as TGTGCCAGCACACAAAGGGGGTACGGACAGGGAAGCTCCTACGAGCAGTACTTC.

This clone has a single count. The V gene is TRBV7-2, the J gene TRBJ2-2; D possibly corresponds to TRBD2 (5 bases). The germline CDR1 and CDR2 sequences are SGHTA and FQGNSA. With 7 bases removed from V and 1 base from J, the gap between germline ends came to 16 bases. The CDR3 sequence is 16 residues long. CDR3 amino acids: CASTAAGLKNTGELFF. CDR3 DNA sequence: TGTGCCAGCACCGCTGCAGGACTGAAGAACACCGGGGAGCTGTTTTTT.

The table lists this clone with a few counts. The chain recombines TRBV28 with TRBJ1-3, with D possibly being TRBD1 (6 bases). V was shortened by 3 bases and J by 0 bases, with 12 bases between the two germline ends. The CDR3 sequence is 16 residues long. The germline CDR1 and CDR2 sequences are MDHEN and SYDVKM. CDR3 DNA sequence: TGTGCCAGCAGTTTCCTAATAGGGGGCTCTGGAAACACCATATATTTT. Protein product: CASSFLIGGSGNTIYF.

The chain combines TRBV27 with TRBJ2-3; 11 nucleotides agree with TRBD2. Germline V CDR1 and CDR2: MNHEY, SMNVEV (reference sequence). The CDR3 runs 17 residues. Losses at the gene ends were 2 bases for V and 1 base for J; bases not matched to a gene: 5. CDR3 amino acids: CASSLRGTSGGTDTQYF. The CDR3 nucleotides are TGTGCCAGCAGTTTACGTGGGACTAGCGGAGGCACAGATACGCAGTATTTT.

This clone was observed many times. The CDR3 DNA reads as TGTGCCAGCCCGTCAGGGGCTGAGGCTGAAGCTTTCTTT. Translated: CASPSGAEAEAFF. The rearrangement joins TRBV6-7 to TRBJ1-1, with D tentatively TRBD1 (6 bases). TRBV6-7 is flagged as an ORF with uncertain function. V was shortened by 8 bases and J by 6 bases, with 16 bases between the two germline ends. CDR3 size: 13 residues.

J is TRBJ2-5 and V is TRBV28; D is undetermined. Trimming removed 6 bases from V and 1 base from J, with 9 bases in between. Germline CDR1 is MDHEN and CDR2 is SYDVKM. CDR3 length: 13 amino acids. In DNA, the CDR3 is TGTGCCAGCAGCCTAAATATCCAAGAGACCCAGTACTTC. Amino acids: CASSLNIQETQYF.

There are many counts of this clone. The chain carries TRBV4-3 and TRBJ1-2, with 7 bases fitting TRBD1. The V gene end was trimmed by 3 bases and the J gene end by 7 bases; junction bases not matched to a gene: 8. Germline-derived CDR1 and CDR2 are LGHNA and YSLEER. The CDR3 is 14 residues long. The CDR3 region is CASSHADRDAGYTF. CDR3 nucleotide sequence: TGCGCCAGCAGCCACGCCGACAGGGATGCTGGCTACACCTTC.

The chain has TRBV5-4 and TRBJ1-5; the match to TRBD1 covers 7 bases. With 4 bases clipped from V and 7 bases from J, the junction kept 11 bases outside the gene matches. Germline V lookup: CDR1 SGHNT, CDR2 YYREEE (reference sequence). The CDR3 runs 15 residues. The DNA for the CDR3 is TGTGCCAGCAGCGACAGGGAACGGGAGGGCCAGCCCCAGCATTTT. Translating it yields CASSDREREGQPQHF. The whole variable domain, remainder taken from reference TRBV5-4 and TRBJ1-5, is ETGVTQSPTHLIKTRGQQVTLRCSSQSGHNTVSWYQQALGQGPQFIFQYYREEENGRGNFPPRFSGLQFPNYSSELNVNALELDDSALYLCASSDREREGQPQHFGDGTRLSIL.

This chain's CDR3 is CATKDTGTYEQYF. Written as DNA, the CDR3 is TGTGCCACCAAAGACACAGGGACCTACGAGCAGTACTTC. V gene TRBV27 combines with J gene TRBJ2-7, with a tentative D call TRBD1 (6 bases). CDR3 size: 13 residues. The germline CDR1 and CDR2 sequences are MNHEY and SMNVEV (reference sequence). Trimming cost V 10 bases and J 2 bases, with 15 bases left between them.

Only one count was recorded for this clone. The chain links TRBV29-1 to TRBJ2-7; 13 positions agree with TRBD2. The CDR3 runs to 12 residues. The V gene's germline CDR1 is SQVTM and CDR2 ANQGSEA. The V and J ends lost 6 bases and 12 bases, in that order; junction bases with no gene match: 8. The chain's CDR3 is CSVVGLAGARYF. In nucleotides, the CDR3 is TGCAGCGTGGTTGGACTAGCGGGAGCGCGGTACTTC.

The chain uses TRBV18 and TRBJ2-5, with 12 bases fitting TRBD1. Germline-derived CDR1 and CDR2 are KGHSH and LQKENI. The CDR3 is made up of 18 amino acids. Unmatched junction bases numbered 15, after V lost 5 bases and J lost 5 bases. The CDR3 region is CASSAGLAGTGGDETQYF. The CDR3 nucleotides are TGTGCCAGCTCAGCGGGACTCGCCGGGACAGGGGGCGATGAGACCCAGTACTTC.